The entry that follows covers one TCR beta chain sequence. Its specificity is unknown. This sample was included in a study of CD8 T cells in Susac syndrome. Study-wide results and caveats: The study's TCR sequencing and HLA analysis covered a relatively small number of individuals, and the study acknowledged this.

The germline gives CDR1 SGHDN, CDR2 FVKESK. This CDR3 is 21 amino acids long. V was clipped by 5 bases and J by 0 bases; unmatched bases: 24. In blood CD8+ and CD4+ T cells, TCR beta underwent sequencing. FACS was used to enrich TEMRA cells, whereas the CD8+ and CD4+ T cells were obtained by negative isolation. RNA was extracted with the RNeasy kit, and a quantity of roughly 0.45 to 1 ug was reverse transcribed using random hexamers. Amplification of TCR beta CDR3 was carried out by immunoSEQ multiplex PCR, which covered 54 Vbeta and 13 Jbeta segments. TCRdb re-called the immunoSEQ multiplex PCR reads with MiXCR, one entry per CDR3 protein. Of 350,000 to 550,000 distinct CDR3 sequences in the sample, approximately 85% were seen once.

Sequencing was performed on CD8+ T cells from PBMCs. This rearrangement joins TRBV14 to TRBJ1-2; 7 bases match TRBD1. The receptor's source is a human donor with multiple sclerosis. CDR3 amino acids: CASSFLIGGGEPRRANYGYTF. CDR3 DNA: TGTGCCAGCAGCTTTCTTATCGGAGGGGGCGAACCCAGAAGAGCTAACTATGGCTACACCTTC. Full variable domain (missing parts from reference TRBV14 and TRBJ1-2): EAGVTQFPSHSVIEKGQTVTLRCDPISGHDNLYWYRRVMGKEIKFLLHFVKESKQDESGMPNNRFLAERTGGTYSTLKVQPAELEDSGVYFCASSFLIGGGEPRRANYGYTFGSGTRLTVV.